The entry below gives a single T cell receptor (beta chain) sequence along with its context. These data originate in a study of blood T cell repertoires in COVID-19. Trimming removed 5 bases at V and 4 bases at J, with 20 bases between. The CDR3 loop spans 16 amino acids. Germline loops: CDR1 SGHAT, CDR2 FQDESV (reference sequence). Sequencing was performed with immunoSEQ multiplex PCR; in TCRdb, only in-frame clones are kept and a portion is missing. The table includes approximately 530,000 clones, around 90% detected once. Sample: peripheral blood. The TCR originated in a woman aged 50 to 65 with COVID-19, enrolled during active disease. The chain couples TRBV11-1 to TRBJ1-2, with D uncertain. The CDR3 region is CASSPYAQEGFYGYTF. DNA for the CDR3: TGTGCCAGCAGCCCTTACGCTCAGGAGGGCTTCTATGGCTACACCTTC.